This T cell receptor beta chain was sequenced for a study of cytomegalovirus exposure and HLA in healthy donors. Whole-study results and caveats: Common viral pathogens were later found to be apparently linked to several of the most significant clusters. Prior analysis indicated that the majority of TCR beta V segments exhibited productivity approximately 90% or approximately 30% of the time. By a later analysis, the bulk of CMV-associated TCR beta chains appeared HLA-restricted. Highest at DRB1 and lowest at HLA-C, TCR association rates differed among HLA loci in a later analysis.

A word on this clone: Its antigen is unidentified.

The V end was cut by 0 bases, the J end by 5 bases, with 11 bases between. Germline values: CDR1 SGHRS, CDR2 YFSETQ. This CDR3 region has 15 residues. In the PCR, 60 Vbeta and 13 Jbeta primers were used. Clones were sequenced by immunoSEQ multiplex PCR, and TCRdb holds only the in-frame ones, with some missing. The sample consists of some 130,000 clones, about 63% of them appearing once. The specimen sequenced was PBMCs. This TCR came from a young man in good health and CMV-seropositive. The V call is TRBV5-1, the J call TRBJ1-4; D is perhaps TRBD1 (5 bases). In DNA form, the CDR3 reads TGCGCCAGCAGCTTGGGGGGCAACCTAAATGAAAAACTGTTTTTT. Translated, it gives CASSLGGNLNEKLFF. Based on the CDR3 plus reference TRBV5-1 and TRBJ1-4, the full variable domain is KAGVTQTPRYLIKTRGQQVTLSCSPISGHRSVSWYQQTPGQGLQFLFEYFSETQRNKGNFPGRFSGRQFSNSRSEMNVSTLELGDSALYLCASSLGGNLNEKLFFGSGTQLSVL.